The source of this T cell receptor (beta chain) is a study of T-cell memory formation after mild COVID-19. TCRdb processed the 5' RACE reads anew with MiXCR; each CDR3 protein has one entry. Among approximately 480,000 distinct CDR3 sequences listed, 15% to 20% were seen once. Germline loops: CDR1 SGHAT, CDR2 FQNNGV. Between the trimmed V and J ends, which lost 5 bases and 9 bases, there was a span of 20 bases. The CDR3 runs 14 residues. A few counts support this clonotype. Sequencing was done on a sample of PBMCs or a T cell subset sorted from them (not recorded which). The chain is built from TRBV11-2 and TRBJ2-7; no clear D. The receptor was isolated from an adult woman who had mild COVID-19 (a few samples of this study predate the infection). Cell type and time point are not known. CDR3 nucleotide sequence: TGTGCCAGCAGCGCGATAGGAAGGTCGGAAGGGCAGTACTTC. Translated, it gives CASSAIGRSEGQYF.